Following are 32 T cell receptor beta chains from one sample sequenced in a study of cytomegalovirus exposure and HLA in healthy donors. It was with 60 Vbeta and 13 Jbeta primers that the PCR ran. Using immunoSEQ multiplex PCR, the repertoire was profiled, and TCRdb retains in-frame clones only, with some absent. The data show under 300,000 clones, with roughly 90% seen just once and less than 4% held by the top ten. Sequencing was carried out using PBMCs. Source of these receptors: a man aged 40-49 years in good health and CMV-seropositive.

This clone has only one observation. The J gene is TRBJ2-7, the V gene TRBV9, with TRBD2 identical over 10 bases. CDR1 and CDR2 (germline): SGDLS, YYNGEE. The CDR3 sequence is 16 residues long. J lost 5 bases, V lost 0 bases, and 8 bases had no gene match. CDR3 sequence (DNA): TGTGCCAGCAGCGTAGGTTTACTAGCGGGACTGGACGAGCAGTACTTC. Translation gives CASSVGLLAGLDEQYF.

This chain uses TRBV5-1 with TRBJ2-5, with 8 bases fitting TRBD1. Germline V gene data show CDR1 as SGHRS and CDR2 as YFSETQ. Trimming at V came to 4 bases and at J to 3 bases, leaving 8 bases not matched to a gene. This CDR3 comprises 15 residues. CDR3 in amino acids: CASSQRTGTEETQYF. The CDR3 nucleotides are TGCGCCAGCAGCCAACGGACAGGGACGGAAGAGACCCAGTACTTC.

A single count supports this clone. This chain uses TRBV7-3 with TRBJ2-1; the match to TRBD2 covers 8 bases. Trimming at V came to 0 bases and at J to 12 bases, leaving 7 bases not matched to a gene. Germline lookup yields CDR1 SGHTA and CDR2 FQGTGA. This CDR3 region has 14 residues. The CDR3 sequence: CASSLTPGGYGQFF. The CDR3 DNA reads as TGTGCCAGCAGCTTAACTCCGGGGGGGTATGGGCAGTTCTTC.

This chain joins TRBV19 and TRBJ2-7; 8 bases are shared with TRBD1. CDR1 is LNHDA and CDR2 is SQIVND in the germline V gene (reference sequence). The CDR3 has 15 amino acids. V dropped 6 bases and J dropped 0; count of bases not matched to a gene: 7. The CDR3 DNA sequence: TGTGCCAGTAGGATCTCTGGGACAGGCTCCTACGAGCAGTACTTC. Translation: CASRISGTGSYEQYF.

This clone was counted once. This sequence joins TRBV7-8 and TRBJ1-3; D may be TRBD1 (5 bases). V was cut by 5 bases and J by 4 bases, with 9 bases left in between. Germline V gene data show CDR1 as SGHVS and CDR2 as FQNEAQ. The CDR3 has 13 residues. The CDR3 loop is CASSRDSGNTIYF. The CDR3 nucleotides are TGTGCCAGCAGCCGGGACTCGGGAAACACCATATATTTT.

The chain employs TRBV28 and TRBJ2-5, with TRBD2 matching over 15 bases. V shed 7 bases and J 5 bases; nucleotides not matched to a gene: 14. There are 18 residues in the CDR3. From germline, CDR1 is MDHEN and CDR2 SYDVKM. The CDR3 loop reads CASTPGLAGGPFLETQYF. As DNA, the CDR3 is TGTGCCAGCACCCCCGGACTAGCGGGAGGGCCGTTTTTGGAGACCCAGTACTTC.

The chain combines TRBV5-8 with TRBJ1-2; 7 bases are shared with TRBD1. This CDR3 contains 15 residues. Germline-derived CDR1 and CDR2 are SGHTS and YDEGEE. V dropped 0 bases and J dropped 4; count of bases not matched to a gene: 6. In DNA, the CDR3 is TGTGCCAGCAGCTTGGCCCGGACAGGCGGCTATGGCTACACCTTC. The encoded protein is CASSLARTGGYGYTF. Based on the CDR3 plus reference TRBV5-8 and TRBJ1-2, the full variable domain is EAGVTQSPTHLIKTRGQQATLRCSPISGHTSVYWYQQALGLGLQFLLWYDEGEERNRGNFPPRFSGRQFPNYSSELNVNALELEDSALYLCASSLARTGGYGYTFGSGTRLTVV.

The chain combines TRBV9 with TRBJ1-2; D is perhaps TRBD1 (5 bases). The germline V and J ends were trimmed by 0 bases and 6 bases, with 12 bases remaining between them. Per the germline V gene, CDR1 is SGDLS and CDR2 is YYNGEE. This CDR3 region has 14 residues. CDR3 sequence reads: CASSVDQGKDGYTF. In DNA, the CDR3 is TGTGCCAGCAGCGTAGACCAGGGAAAGGATGGCTACACCTTC.

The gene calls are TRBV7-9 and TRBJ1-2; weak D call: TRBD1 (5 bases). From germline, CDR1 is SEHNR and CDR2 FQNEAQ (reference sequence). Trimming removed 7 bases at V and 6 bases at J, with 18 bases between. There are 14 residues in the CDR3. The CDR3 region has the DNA TGTGCCAGCACCACCCAGGGCGGTGGGAATGGCTACACCTTC. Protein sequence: CASTTQGGGNGYTF.

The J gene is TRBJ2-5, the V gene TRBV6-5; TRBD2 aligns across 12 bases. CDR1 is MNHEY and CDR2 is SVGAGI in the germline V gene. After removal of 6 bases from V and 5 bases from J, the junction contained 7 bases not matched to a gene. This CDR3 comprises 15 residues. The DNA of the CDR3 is TGTGCCAGCAGCCAACTAGCGGGAGGTTGGGAGACCCAGTACTTC. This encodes CASSQLAGGWETQYF.

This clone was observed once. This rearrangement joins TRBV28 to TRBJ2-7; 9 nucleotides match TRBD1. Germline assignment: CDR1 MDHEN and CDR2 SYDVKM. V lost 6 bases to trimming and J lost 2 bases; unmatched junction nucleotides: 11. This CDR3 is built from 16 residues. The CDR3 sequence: CASSPTGTGNTYEQYF. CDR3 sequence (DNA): TGTGCCAGCAGCCCAACCGGGACAGGGAATACCTACGAGCAGTACTTC.

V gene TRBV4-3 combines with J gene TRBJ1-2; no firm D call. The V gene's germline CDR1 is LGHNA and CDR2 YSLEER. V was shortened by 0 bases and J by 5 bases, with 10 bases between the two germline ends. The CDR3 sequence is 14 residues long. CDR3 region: CASSQERVGYGYTF. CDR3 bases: TGCGCCAGCAGCCAAGAACGGGTTGGATATGGCTACACCTTC.

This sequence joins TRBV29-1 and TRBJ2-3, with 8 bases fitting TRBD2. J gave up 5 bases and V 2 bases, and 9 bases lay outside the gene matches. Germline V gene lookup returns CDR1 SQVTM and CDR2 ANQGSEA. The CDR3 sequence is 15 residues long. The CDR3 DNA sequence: TGCAGCGTTGAATTAGAGCGGGAGATGATAGATACGCAGTATTTT. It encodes CSVELEREMIDTQYF.

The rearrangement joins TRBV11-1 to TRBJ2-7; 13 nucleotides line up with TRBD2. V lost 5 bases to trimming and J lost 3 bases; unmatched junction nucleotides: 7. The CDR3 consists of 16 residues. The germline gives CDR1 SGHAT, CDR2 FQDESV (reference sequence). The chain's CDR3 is CASSRTSGRRGYEQYF. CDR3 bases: TGTGCCAGCAGCCGGACTAGCGGGAGAAGGGGCTACGAGCAGTACTTC. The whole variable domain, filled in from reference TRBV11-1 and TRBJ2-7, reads EAEVAQSPRYKITEKSQAVAFWCDPISGHATLYWYRQILGQGPELLVQFQDESVVDDSQLPKDRFSAERLKGVDSTLKIQPAELGDSAMYLCASSRTSGRRGYEQYFGPGTRLTVT.

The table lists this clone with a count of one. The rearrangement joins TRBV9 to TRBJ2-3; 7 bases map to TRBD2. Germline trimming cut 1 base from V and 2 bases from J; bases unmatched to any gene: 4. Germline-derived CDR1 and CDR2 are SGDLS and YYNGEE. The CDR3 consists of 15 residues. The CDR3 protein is CASSVRLAVTDTQYF. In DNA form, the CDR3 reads TGTGCCAGCAGCGTAAGACTAGCCGTCACAGATACGCAGTATTTT.

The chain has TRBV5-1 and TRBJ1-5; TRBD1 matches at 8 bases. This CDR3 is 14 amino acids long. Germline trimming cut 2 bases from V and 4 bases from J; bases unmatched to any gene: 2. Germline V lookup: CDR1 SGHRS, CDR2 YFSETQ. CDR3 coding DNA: TGCGCCAGCAGCTTCGGACAGGGTAATCAGCCCCAGCATTTT. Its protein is CASSFGQGNQPQHF.

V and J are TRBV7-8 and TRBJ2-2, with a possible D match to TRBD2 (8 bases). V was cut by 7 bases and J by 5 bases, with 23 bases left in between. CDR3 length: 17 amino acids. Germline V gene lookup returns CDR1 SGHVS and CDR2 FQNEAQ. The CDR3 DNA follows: TGTGCCAGCACCCCCCCAGGGGGGACTAGGGGGACCGGGGAGCTGTTTTTT. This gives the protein CASTPPGGTRGTGELFF.

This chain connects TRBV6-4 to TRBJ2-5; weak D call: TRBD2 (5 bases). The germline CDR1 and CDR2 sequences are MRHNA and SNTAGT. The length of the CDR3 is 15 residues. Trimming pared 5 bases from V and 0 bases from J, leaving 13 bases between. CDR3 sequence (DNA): TGTGCCAGCAGTCCCCGGGAAAAGTACCAAGAGACCCAGTACTTC. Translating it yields CASSPREKYQETQYF.

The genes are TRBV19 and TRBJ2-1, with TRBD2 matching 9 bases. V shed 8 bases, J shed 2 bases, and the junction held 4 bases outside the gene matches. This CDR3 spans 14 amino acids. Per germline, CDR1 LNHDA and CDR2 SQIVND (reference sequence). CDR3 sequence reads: CASYAGGPYNEQFF. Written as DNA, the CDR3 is TGTGCCAGTTACGCGGGAGGGCCCTACAATGAGCAGTTCTTC.

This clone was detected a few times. As DNA, the CDR3 is TGTGCCAGCAGTTACGAAGGTGCTAGTCAGCCCCAGCATTTT. It is translated as CASSYEGASQPQHF. This sequence joins TRBV27 and TRBJ1-5; D uncertain. There are 14 residues in the CDR3. V lost 4 bases and J 6 bases, leaving 13 bases between the germline ends. Germline V gene lookup returns CDR1 MNHEY and CDR2 SMNVEV (reference sequence).

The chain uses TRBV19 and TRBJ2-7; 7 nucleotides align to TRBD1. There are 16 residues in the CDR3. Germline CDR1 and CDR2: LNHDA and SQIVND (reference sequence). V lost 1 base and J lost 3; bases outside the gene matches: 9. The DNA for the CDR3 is TGTGCCAGTAGTATAGCTGTGACAGGGACCCTCTACGAGCAGTACTTC. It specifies CASSIAVTGTLYEQYF.

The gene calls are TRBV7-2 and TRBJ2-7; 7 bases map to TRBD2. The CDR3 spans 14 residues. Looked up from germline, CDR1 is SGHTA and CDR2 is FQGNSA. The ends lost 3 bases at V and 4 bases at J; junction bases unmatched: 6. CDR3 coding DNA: TGTGCCAGCAGCTTGGGGGGAGGGCCATACGAGCAGTACTTC. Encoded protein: CASSLGGGPYEQYF.

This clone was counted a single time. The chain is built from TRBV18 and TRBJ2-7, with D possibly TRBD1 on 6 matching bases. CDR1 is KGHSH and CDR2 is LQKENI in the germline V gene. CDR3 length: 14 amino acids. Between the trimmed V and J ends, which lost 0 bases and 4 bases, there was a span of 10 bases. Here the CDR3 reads CASSPPWGPYEQYF. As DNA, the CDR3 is TGTGCCAGCTCACCACCCTGGGGGCCTTACGAGCAGTACTTC.

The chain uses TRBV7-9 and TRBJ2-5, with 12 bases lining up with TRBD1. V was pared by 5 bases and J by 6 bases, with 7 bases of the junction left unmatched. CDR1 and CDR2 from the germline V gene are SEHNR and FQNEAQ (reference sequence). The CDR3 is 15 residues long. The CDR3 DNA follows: TGTGCCAGCAGCCTGGGGACAGGGGGCGCGAAGACCCAGTACTTC. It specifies CASSLGTGGAKTQYF. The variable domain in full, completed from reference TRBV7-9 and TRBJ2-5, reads DTGVSQNPRHKITKRGQNVTFRCDPISEHNRLYWYRQTLGQGPEFLTYFQNEAQLEKSRLLSDRFSAERPKGSFSTLEIQRTEQGDSAMYLCASSLGTGGAKTQYFGPGTRLLVL.

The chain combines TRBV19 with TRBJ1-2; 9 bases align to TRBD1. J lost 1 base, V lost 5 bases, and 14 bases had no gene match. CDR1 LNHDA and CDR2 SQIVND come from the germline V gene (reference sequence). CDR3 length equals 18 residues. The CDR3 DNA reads TGTGCCAGTAGTGCTTTAGACGGGACAGGGACCCATAACTATGGCTACACCTTC. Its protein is CASSALDGTGTHNYGYTF.

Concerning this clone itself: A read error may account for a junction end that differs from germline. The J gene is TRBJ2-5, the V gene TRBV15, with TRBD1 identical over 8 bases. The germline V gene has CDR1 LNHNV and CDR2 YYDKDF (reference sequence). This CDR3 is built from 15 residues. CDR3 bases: TGTGCCACCAGCGGAGACAGGGGTGGTGGGGAGACCCAGTACTTC. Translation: CATSGDRGGGETQYF.

CDR3 coding DNA: TGTGCCACGGATGGTGCAGGGGGAGAGGGCTACACCTTC. The encoded protein is CATDGAGGEGYTF. This chain uses TRBV30 with TRBJ1-2, with 7 bases aligning to TRBD1. Per germline, CDR1 GTSNPN and CDR2 SVGIG (reference sequence). The CDR3 loop spans 13 amino acids. V dropped 8 bases and J dropped 8; count of bases not matched to a gene: 14.

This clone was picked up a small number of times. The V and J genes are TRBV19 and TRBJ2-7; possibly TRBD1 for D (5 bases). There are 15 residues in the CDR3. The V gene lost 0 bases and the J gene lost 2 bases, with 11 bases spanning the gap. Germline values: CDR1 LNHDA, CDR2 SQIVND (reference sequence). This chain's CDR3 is CASSIEAGIPYEQYF. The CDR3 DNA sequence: TGTGCCAGTAGTATAGAGGCAGGGATACCCTACGAGCAGTACTTC.

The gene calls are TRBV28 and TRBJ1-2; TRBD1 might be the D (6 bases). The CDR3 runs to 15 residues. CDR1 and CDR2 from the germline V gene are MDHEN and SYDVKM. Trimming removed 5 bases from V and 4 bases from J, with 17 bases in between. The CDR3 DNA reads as TGTGCCAGCAGTATCACTCAGGGGTACGCCTATGGCTACACCTTC. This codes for CASSITQGYAYGYTF.

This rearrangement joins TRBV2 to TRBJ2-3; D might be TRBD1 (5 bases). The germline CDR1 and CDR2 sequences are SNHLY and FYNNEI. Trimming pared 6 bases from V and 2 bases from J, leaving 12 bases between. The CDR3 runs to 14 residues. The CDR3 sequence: CASSSGSHTDTQYF. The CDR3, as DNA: TGTGCCAGCAGCTCAGGGTCGCACACAGATACGCAGTATTTT.

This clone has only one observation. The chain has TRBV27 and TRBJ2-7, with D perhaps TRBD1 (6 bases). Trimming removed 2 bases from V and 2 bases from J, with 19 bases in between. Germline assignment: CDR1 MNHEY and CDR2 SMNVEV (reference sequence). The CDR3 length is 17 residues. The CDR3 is CASSLGLSRDITYEQYF. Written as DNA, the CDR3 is TGTGCCAGCAGTTTAGGGTTAAGTCGGGACATAACCTACGAGCAGTACTTC.

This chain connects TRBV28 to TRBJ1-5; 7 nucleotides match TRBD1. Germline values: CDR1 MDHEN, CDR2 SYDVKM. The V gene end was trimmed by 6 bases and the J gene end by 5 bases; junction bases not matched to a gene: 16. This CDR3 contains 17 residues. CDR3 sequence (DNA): TGTGCCAGCAGACCTCCACCCTCGGGACAGTCTCATCAGCCCCAGCATTTT. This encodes CASRPPPSGQSHQPQHF.